This section outlines one T cell receptor (beta chain) sequence together with its context. Antigen: not known. This sample is drawn from a study of CXCR3-negative and CXCR3-positive naive CD8 T cells. About the research overall: Overall TRB read output was approximately 150 million, and each library contained about 1.5 +/- 0.3 million reads. Study-wide results and caveats: A higher hydrophobicity marked the TRB CDR3s of CXCR3-positive naive cells versus CXCR3-negative naive cells. Cryopreservation partially decreased CXCR3 expression, and most assays used fresh PBMCs.

Triplicate sorts, a few hundred thousand cells apiece, were made for each CD8+ T cell subset. Naive CD8+ T cells showed a CD45RO-CCR7+CD27+CD95- phenotype. Libraries of TRB cDNA were made by 5' RACE and carried UMIs. From its re-call of the 5' RACE reads, TCRdb lists each CDR3 protein once, without DNA. The data include approximately 48,000 distinct CDR3 sequences; the top ten clones carry approximately 0.52%. The CDR3 sequence is 11 residues long. In germline, CDR1 is SQVTM, CDR2 ANQGSEA. The sequencing input was naive CXCR3+ CD8+ T cells from blood. Subset reported: CD45RO-CCR7+CD27+CD95- naive CD8+ T cells expressing CXCR3 (TNR3+). V is TRBV29-1 and J is TRBJ2-7. The TCR sequence derives from a human donor in good health. Some clones in this sample may be carry-over from other donors' samples. The chain's CDR3 is CSVEELAEQYF.